The 32 T cell receptor beta chains reported below all come from one sample, sequenced in a study of T cell repertoires in cytomegalovirus infection. TCRdb re-called the reads through MiXCR, storing one row per CDR3 protein. The sample holds about 450,000 distinct CDR3 sequences; approximately 31% are singletons and the top ten take roughly 15%. The sample comprised PBMCs. The receptors here all came from a human donor in good health (CMV status not recorded). Some clones in this sample may be carry-over from other donors' samples.

The table lists this clonotype with many counts. The chain combines TRBV7-6 with TRBJ1-1; 8 bases match TRBD1. V dropped 0 bases and J dropped 5; count of bases not matched to a gene: 5. Germline V gene sequence: CDR1 SGHVS, CDR2 FNYEAQ. This CDR3 region has 15 residues. DNA of the CDR3: TGTGCCAGCAGCTTAGCCGACAGGGGCTTTACTGAAGCTTTCTTT. Protein sequence: CASSLADRGFTEAFF.

This rearrangement joins TRBV28 to TRBJ1-1, with D perhaps matching TRBD1 (6 bases). V lost 3 bases to trimming and J lost 5 bases, with 19 bases between them. CDR1 MDHEN and CDR2 SYDVKM come from the germline V gene. CDR3 length: 16 residues. The CDR3 protein is CASSFGTTLMGTEAFF. In nucleotides, the CDR3 is TGTGCCAGCAGTTTCGGGACAACCCTAATGGGGACTGAAGCTTTCTTT.

This clonotype appeared a single time. Germline and junction disagree at one end, which may indicate a read error. This chain links TRBV2 with TRBJ2-7, with 8 bases aligning to TRBD1. CDR1 and CDR2 from the germline V gene are SNHLY and FYNNEI. The CDR3 totals 14 residues. Written as DNA, the CDR3 is TGTGCCAGCAGGCCCCCAGACAGGGGCGACGAGCAGTGCTTC. Amino acid sequence: CASRPPDRGDEQCF.

This clonotype was seen many times. The V call is TRBV12-3 or TRBV12-4, the J call TRBJ1-2; the D is unclear. This CDR3 comprises 12 residues. Trimming pared 6 bases from V and 2 bases from J, leaving 7 bases between. The CDR3 sequence is CASRVSNYGYTF. The CDR3 region has the DNA TGTGCCAGCAGAGTGTCCAACTATGGCTACACCTTC.

In this sample, this clonotype turned up a few times. The chain uses TRBV28 and TRBJ2-7; unclear D gene. The V gene's germline CDR1 is MDHEN and CDR2 SYDVKM. Trimming shortened V by 3 bases and J by 9 bases, and 18 bases separated the two germline ends. The CDR3 is made up of 14 amino acids. CDR3 sequence reads: CASSFPQLGKRQYF. DNA for the CDR3: TGTGCCAGCAGTTTTCCCCAATTAGGGAAGAGGCAGTACTTC.

The chain has TRBV6-6 and TRBJ1-1, with D perhaps matching TRBD1 (6 bases). Trimming left V 6 bases short and J 8 bases short, with 19 bases between. The CDR3 runs 14 residues. CDR1 is MNHNY, CDR2 SVGAGI, per germline (reference sequence). CDR3 DNA: TGTGCCAGCAGCCCTCAGGGGAGGGCTGGGGAAGCTTTCTTT. As protein: CASSPQGRAGEAFF.

The chain employs TRBV9 and TRBJ1-2; TRBD1 matches at 11 bases. The CDR3 is 14 amino acids. Losses at the gene ends were 7 bases for V and 3 bases for J; bases not matched to a gene: 5. From germline, CDR1 is SGDLS and CDR2 YYNGEE. CDR3 sequence reads: CASQRTGGDYGYTF. In DNA, the CDR3 is TGTGCCAGCCAAAGGACAGGGGGCGACTATGGCTACACCTTC.

About this clonotype itself: This may stem from a read error, because a much larger clone lies one nucleotide away. J is TRBJ1-5 and V is TRBV7-8, with TRBD1 matching over 8 bases. The CDR3 is made up of 16 amino acids. The germline V gene encodes CDR1 SGHVS and CDR2 FQNEAQ. This CDR3 is CASSLGAGGPNQPRHF. DNA for the CDR3: TGTGCCAGCAGCTTAGGGGCAGGGGGCCCCAATCAGCCCCGGCATTTT.

This CDR3 reads CASSLGQPKETQYF. The CDR3 nucleotides are TGCGCCAGCAGCCTGGGACAGCCTAAAGAGACCCAGTACTTC. V usage is TRBV5-1 and J usage is TRBJ2-5, with 7 bases fitting TRBD1. The germline V gene has CDR1 SGHRS and CDR2 YFSETQ. The CDR3 spans 14 residues. V shed 4 bases, J shed 3 bases, and the junction held 6 bases outside the gene matches.

This clonotype was found a few times. This chain uses TRBV19 with TRBJ2-3, with 7 bases aligning to TRBD2. Germline CDR1 is LNHDA and CDR2 is SQIVND (reference sequence). This CDR3 is built from 15 residues. Trimming at V came to 6 bases and at J to 0 bases, leaving 6 bases not matched to a gene. In DNA form, the CDR3 reads TGTGCCAGTAGCCTCCTAGCGGCCAGCACAGATACGCAGTATTTT. The encoded protein is CASSLLAASTDTQYF.

The gene calls are TRBV7-9 and TRBJ2-4, with 10 bases fitting TRBD1. Germline trimming cut 5 bases from V and 8 bases from J; bases unmatched to any gene: 9. The germline V gene encodes CDR1 SEHNR and CDR2 FQNEAQ (reference sequence). The CDR3 totals 15 residues. CDR3 bases: TGTGCCAGCAGCGACAGGGGGCTCAATGGGGACATTCAGTACTTC. Translation gives CASSDRGLNGDIQYF. Drawing the rest from reference TRBV7-9 and TRBJ2-4, the complete variable domain is DTGVSQNPRHKITKRGQNVTFRCDPISEHNRLYWYRQTLGQGPEFLTYFQNEAQLEKSRLLSDRFSAERPKGSFSTLEIQRTEQGDSAMYLCASSDRGLNGDIQYFGAGTRLSVL.

The V call is TRBV6-2 or TRBV6-3, the J call TRBJ2-6, with 9 bases matching TRBD1. CDR3 size: 19 residues. V dropped 1 base and J dropped 3; count of bases not matched to a gene: 10. The germline V gene has CDR1 MNHEY and CDR2 SVGEGT. The CDR3 DNA follows: TGTGCCAGCAGTTACTTGACAGGGGGTGACTCTGTTGGGGCCAACGTCCTGACTTTC. This translates into CASSYLTGGDSVGANVLTF.

The CDR3 sequence: CASSPRRTEIDGYTF. For the CDR3, the DNA is TGTGCCAGCTCACCAAGGCGAACTGAGATCGATGGCTACACCTTC. The J gene is TRBJ1-2, the V gene TRBV18; the D is unclear. Trimming pared 2 bases from V and 6 bases from J, leaving 16 bases between. CDR1 KGHSH and CDR2 LQKENI come from the germline V gene. This CDR3 is 15 amino acids long. The variable domain in full, with the rest retrieved from reference TRBV18 and TRBJ1-2, is NAGVMQNPRHLVRRRGQEARLRCSPMKGHSHVYWYRQLPEEGLKFMVYLQKENIIDESGMPKERFSAEFPKEGPSILRIQQVVRGDSAAYFCASSPRRTEIDGYTFGSGTRLTVV.

This clonotype was seen many times. The chain uses TRBV7-2 and TRBJ1-2, with 7 bases that match TRBD1. CDR1 and CDR2 (germline): SGHTA, FQGNSA. There are 16 residues in the CDR3. V shed 1 base, J shed 7 bases, and the junction held 12 bases outside the gene matches. CDR3 coding DNA: TGTGCCAGCAGCTTAGATGTGGGCAGGGGGAGGGGTGGCTACACCTTC. Encoded protein: CASSLDVGRGRGGYTF. Supplemented by reference TRBV7-2 and TRBJ1-2, the full variable domain reads GAGVSQSPSNKVTEKGKDVELRCDPISGHTALYWYRQSLGQGLEFLIYFQGNSAPDKSGLPSDRFSAERTGGSVSTLTIQRTQQEDSAVYLCASSLDVGRGRGGYTFGSGTRLTVV.

The chain couples TRBV19 to TRBJ2-5, with D possibly called TRBD1 or TRBD2 (6 bases each). V was clipped by 5 bases and J by 1 base, with 17 bases between them. The CDR3 has 16 amino acids. From germline, CDR1 is LNHDA and CDR2 SQIVND (reference sequence). As DNA, the CDR3 is TGTGCCAGTAGTGCCCGATCGGGGGACATCCAAGAGACCCAGTACTTC. This gives the protein CASSARSGDIQETQYF.

DNA of the CDR3: TGTGCCACCAGCAGAGATCAGAGAGGCGAGCAGTACTTC. This translates into CATSRDQRGEQYF. J is TRBJ2-7 and V is TRBV15, with D unclear. This CDR3 is 13 amino acids long. Germline CDR1 reads LNHNV; CDR2 reads YYDKDF (reference sequence). V lost 0 bases and J 6 bases, leaving 9 bases between the germline ends. Full variable domain (remainder filled in from reference TRBV15 and TRBJ2-7): DAMVIQNPRYQVTQFGKPVTLSCSQTLNHNVMYWYQQKSSQAPKLLFHYYDKDFNNEADTPDNFQSRRPNTSFCFLDIRSPGLGDTAMYLCATSRDQRGEQYFGPGTRLTVT.

This chain links TRBV27 with TRBJ2-7; tentative D call: TRBD1 (5 bases). The V end lost 10 bases, the J end lost 6 bases, and 25 bases lay between the germline ends. This CDR3 is 15 amino acids long. Germline CDR1 and CDR2: MNHEY and SMNVEV (reference sequence). The chain's CDR3 is CATARYRRAGSEQYF. CDR3 nucleotide sequence: TGTGCCACTGCCCGCTACAGGCGCGCAGGTAGCGAGCAGTACTTC.

This clonotype was observed a few times. The chain employs TRBV12-3 or TRBV12-4 and TRBJ1-5, with 7 bases fitting TRBD1. Trimming took 4 bases from V and 3 from J; bases not matched to a gene: 12. The CDR3 spans 17 residues. The CDR3 sequence is CASSSYRGLGVNQPQHF. As DNA, the CDR3 is TGTGCCAGCAGTTCATACAGGGGTTTGGGGGTCAATCAGCCCCAGCATTTT.

This chain links TRBV7-2 with TRBJ1-4; D gene ambiguous. This CDR3 contains 12 residues. Germline V gene sequence: CDR1 SGHTA, CDR2 FQGNSA. With 4 bases removed from V and 8 bases from J, the gap between germline ends came to 8 bases. The CDR3 DNA follows: TGTGCCAGCAGCTCAGTTGACGAAAAACTGTTTTTT. Amino acids: CASSSVDEKLFF.

In the case of this clonotype: This could be a read error, since a much larger clone is one nucleotide away. The chain combines TRBV6-2 or TRBV6-3 with TRBJ1-4, with 8 positions matching TRBD1. Per germline, CDR1 MNHEY and CDR2 SVGEGT. CDR3 length: 14 residues. Losses at the gene ends were 1 base for V and 13 bases for J; bases not matched to a gene: 8. In DNA form, the CDR3 reads TGTGCCAGCAGTTACTTACCCACAGGGGGTGTACTGTTTTTT. The encoded protein is CASSYLPTGGVLFF.

This clonotype has just a few counts. The V and J genes are TRBV29-1 and TRBJ2-3; 8 nucleotides align to TRBD2. This CDR3 spans 16 amino acids. The V segment lost 1 base and the J segment 6 bases; nucleotides outside the gene matches: 12. CDR1 SQVTM and CDR2 ANQGSEA come from the germline V gene. The CDR3 loop is CSVEGGGSGGLDTQYF. CDR3 sequence (DNA): TGCAGCGTTGAAGGCGGGGGCAGCGGGGGATTGGATACGCAGTATTTT.

This clonotype was counted between two and nine times. The J gene is TRBJ2-7, the V gene TRBV7-8; possibly TRBD1 for D (5 bases). The CDR3 covers 14 residues. V lost 2 bases to trimming and J lost 2 bases, with 10 bases between them. CDR1 and CDR2 (germline): SGHVS, FQNEAQ. CDR3 loop: CASSLLRVAYEQYF. CDR3 coding DNA: TGTGCCAGCAGCTTACTCAGGGTCGCCTACGAGCAGTACTTC.

This clonotype has a handful of counts. The J gene is TRBJ2-3, the V gene TRBV11-3, with D uncertain. CDR1 is SGHNT, CDR2 YENEEA, per germline. The CDR3 covers 10 residues. The ends were cut back, 4 bases at V and 6 bases at J, with 2 bases in the middle. The DNA of the CDR3 is TGTGCCAGCAGCTCCGATACGCAGTATTTT. Protein sequence: CASSSDTQYF.

This clonotype was observed many times. CDR3 sequence: CASTGGDTQYF. The CDR3 DNA sequence: TGTGCCAGCACCGGTGGTGATACGCAGTATTTT. The chain is built from TRBV7-2 and TRBJ2-3; the D is unclear. CDR1 and CDR2 from the germline V gene are SGHTA and FQGNSA. The CDR3 is 11 amino acids. Between the trimmed V and J ends, which lost 7 bases and 6 bases, there was a span of 8 bases.

This clonotype was observed many times. The V gene is TRBV12-3 or TRBV12-4, the J gene TRBJ1-5; 9 bases map to TRBD1. The CDR3 length is 15 residues. V lost 6 bases and J lost 4; bases outside the gene matches: 7. The CDR3 bases are TGTGCCAGCAGCCGTACAGGGGGCAATAATCAGCCCCAGCATTTT. This encodes CASSRTGGNNQPQHF.

The CDR3 reads CSARVTSYEQYF. The CDR3, as DNA: TGCAGTGCTAGGGTAACTAGCTACGAGCAGTACTTC. This chain joins TRBV20-1 and TRBJ2-7; D might be TRBD2 (5 bases). Per the germline V gene, CDR1 is DFQATT and CDR2 is SNEGSKA (reference sequence). The CDR3 covers 12 residues. The V end lost 3 bases, the J end lost 3 bases, and 9 bases lay between the germline ends.

On this clonotype itself: Germline and junction disagree at one end, which may indicate a read error. This sequence joins TRBV4-2 and TRBJ1-4; D is unclear. CDR3 size: 15 residues. CDR1 is LGHNA and CDR2 is YNFKEQ in the germline V gene. The CDR3 protein is CASSQEEGTNDKLFF. The CDR3, as DNA: TGTGCCAGCAGCCAAGAGGAGGGAACTAATGACAAACTGTTTTTT.

This clonotype was observed a few times. The chain joins TRBV20-1 to TRBJ1-2; 11 bases agree with TRBD1. The CDR3 runs to 14 residues. J was trimmed by 2 bases and V by 6 bases; bases with no gene match: 5. CDR1 is DFQATT, CDR2 SNEGSKA, per germline (reference sequence). The CDR3 region is CSATDRGRNYGYTF. The CDR3 DNA follows: TGCAGTGCAACGGACAGGGGGCGCAACTATGGCTACACCTTC.

This clonotype was found many times. V is TRBV7-2 and J is TRBJ1-6, with TRBD1 as a possible D gene (6 bases). V lost 5 bases and J 8 bases, leaving 16 bases between the germline ends. Germline-derived CDR1 and CDR2 are SGHTA and FQGNSA. This CDR3 region has 15 residues. The CDR3 spells CASSPPTGPDSPLHF. DNA for the CDR3: TGTGCCAGCAGCCCCCCGACAGGCCCTGATTCACCCCTCCACTTT.

This clonotype appeared a few times. The V call is TRBV11-2, the J call TRBJ2-1; no reliable D call. Germline V lookup: CDR1 SGHAT, CDR2 FQNNGV. The CDR3 length is 11 residues. V was trimmed by 5 bases and J by 9 bases, leaving 8 bases between them. The CDR3 region has the DNA TGTGCCAGCAGCCAGGCGCTTGAGCAGTTCTTC. Residues: CASSQALEQFF.

The V call is TRBV4-2, the J call TRBJ1-4; D is ambiguous. Trimming took off 0 bases at V and 2 bases at J, with 4 bases between the two ends. The CDR3 extends over 14 amino acids. Germline CDR1 LGHNA, CDR2 YNFKEQ. The CDR3 nucleotides read TGTGCCAGCAGCCAAGACAGTACTAATGAAAAACTGTTTTTT. Protein product: CASSQDSTNEKLFF.

The chain is built from TRBV20-1 and TRBJ2-1, with TRBD2 identical over 9 bases. The germline gives CDR1 DFQATT, CDR2 SNEGSKA (reference sequence). With 0 bases clipped from V and 6 bases from J, the junction kept 6 bases outside the gene matches. This CDR3 comprises 15 residues. The DNA of the CDR3 is TGCAGTGCTAGAGACGTAGCGGGGGACTCCAATGAGCAGTTCTTC. Translated, it gives CSARDVAGDSNEQFF.